This is a list of T cell receptor beta chains from one sample in a study of blood T cells in healthy people across ages. A single record per CDR3 protein comes from TCRdb applying MiXCR to the 5' RACE reads. The data show some 930,000 distinct CDR3 sequences, almost 30% seen once. This sample was also put to use in a study of T cells of mothers and their children.

Specimen: blood. These TCRs come from a woman between 40 and 50 years old in good health. CDR3s include the opening cysteine and the closing phenylalanine or tryptophan. The D gene is left open where the match is weak. Some rows have no size entry. The others give once, few or many, or a class for an expanded clone.

clone_size,j_call,d_call,v_call,cdr3_aa,cdr3_nt
.,TRBJ2-3,TRBD2,TRBV30,CAWSVRAGSTDTQYF,TGTGCCTGGAGTGTACGAGCGGGGTCCACAGATACGCAGTATTTT
.,TRBJ2-5,TRBD2,TRBV4-1,CASSQDAAGGLNSYNEQYF,TGCGCCAGCAGCCAAGATGCAGCGGGGGGCCTAAACTCCTACAATGAGCAGTACTTC
.,TRBJ1-1,.,TRBV20-1,CSATDGRIEAFF,TGCAGTGCTACGGACGGCCGTATTGAAGCTTTCTTT
many,TRBJ2-3,TRBD2,TRBV6-4,CASSGLAGASTDTQYF,TGTGCCAGCAGTGGACTAGCGGGGGCTAGCACAGATACGCAGTATTTT
many,TRBJ2-3,TRBD2,TRBV2,CASTQRGTDTQYF,TGTGCCAGCACTCAGCGGGGGACAGATACGCAGTATTTT
.,TRBJ2-5,.,TRBV5-6,CASSLWVEIETQYF,TGTGCCAGCAGCTTGTGGGTAGAGATCGAGACCCAGTACTTC
few,TRBJ1-1,.,TRBV14,CASSQGGSGVNTEAFF,TGTGCCAGCAGCCAAGGAGGGTCAGGGGTGAACACTGAAGCTTTCTTT
few,TRBJ2-1,.,TRBV6-2/TRBV6-3,CASSYGGRTYNERFF,TGTGCCAGCAGTTACGGGGGGCGCACCTACAATGAGCGGTTCTTC
few,TRBJ2-2,.,TRBV7-3,CASSPQGNTGELFF,TGTGCCAGCAGCCCACAGGGGAACACCGGGGAGCTGTTTTTT
.,TRBJ2-4,TRBD2,TRBV28,CASSPGGLAGENIQYF,TGTGCCAGCAGTCCCGGGGGTCTAGCGGGGGAAAACATTCAGTACTTC
few,TRBJ2-7,.,TRBV5-1,CASATTLAIPSEQYF,TGCGCCAGCGCGACGACTCTAGCGATCCCCTCCGAGCAGTACTTC
.,TRBJ1-6,.,TRBV18,CTSSPSGNFDSPLHF,TGTACCAGCTCACCGTCGGGTAATTTTGATTCACCCCTCCACTTT
.,TRBJ1-5,.,TRBV20-1,CSARDPTGVNQPQHF,TGCAGTGCTAGAGATCCGACGGGAGTCAATCAGCCCCAGCATTTT
.,TRBJ2-1,.,TRBV27,CASSPGISSYNEQFF,TGTGCCAGCAGTCCAGGGATTAGCTCCTACAATGAGCAGTTCTTC
few,TRBJ2-3,.,TRBV11-2,CASSFRGGVTDTQYF,TGTGCCAGCAGCTTCAGGGGTGGTGTGACAGATACGCAGTATTTT
.,TRBJ2-5,.,TRBV24-1,CATSDPGTGAQDTQYF,TGTGCCACCAGTGACCCCGGGACGGGGGCGCAAGATACCCAGTACTTC
many,TRBJ2-4,TRBD2,TRBV9,CASSAGLALAKNIQYF,TGTGCCAGCAGCGCGGGACTAGCGTTAGCCAAAAACATTCAGTACTTC
.,TRBJ1-1,.,TRBV4-3,CASSQDLSGGTEAFF,TGCGCCAGCAGCCAAGATCTATCGGGGGGAACTGAAGCTTTCTTT
many,TRBJ1-2,TRBD1,TRBV15,CATSPEGDRVVYGYTF,TGTGCCACCAGCCCTGAAGGTGACAGGGTAGTTTATGGCTACACCTTC
many,TRBJ1-2,.,TRBV5-6,CASSLVPLGGYGYTF,TGTGCCAGCAGCTTGGTACCCCTAGGCGGCTATGGCTACACCTTC
.,TRBJ1-2,TRBD1,TRBV7-6,CASSGRQGLGGYGYTF,TGTGCCAGCAGCGGGCGACAGGGGTTGGGGGGCTATGGCTACACCTTC
few,TRBJ2-1,.,TRBV6-6,CASSYSILVNEQFF,TGTGCCAGCAGTTACTCGATTTTAGTCAATGAGCAGTTCTTC
many,TRBJ2-4,TRBD2,TRBV5-5,CASSSEGASGWTNIQYF,TGTGCCAGCAGCTCGGAGGGTGCTAGCGGTTGGACGAACATTCAGTACTTC
.,TRBJ1-2,.,TRBV14,CASSQGGPGTDTYGYTF,TGTGCCAGCAGCCAAGGGGGCCCCGGGACGGACACCTATGGCTACACCTTC
.,TRBJ1-4,.,TRBV20-1,CSAREQGYGHEKLFF,TGCAGTGCTAGAGAGCAAGGGTATGGGCATGAAAAACTGTTTTTT
.,TRBJ2-1,.,TRBV11-2,CTSSFRAYAVNEQFF,TGTACCAGCAGCTTCCGCGCGTACGCGGTTAATGAGCAGTTCTTC
.,TRBJ2-6,TRBD2,TRBV6-1,CATSGGSGANVLTF,TGTGCCACGTCGGGGGGCTCTGGGGCCAACGTCCTGACTTTC
many,TRBJ2-1,.,TRBV6-6,CASSPAGTYNEQFF,TGTGCCAGCAGTCCCGCCGGGACCTACAATGAGCAGTTCTTC
.,TRBJ1-6,.,TRBV9,CASSVAMPNSPLHF,TGTGCCAGCAGCGTAGCCATGCCTAATTCACCCCTCCACTTT
few,TRBJ2-3,TRBD2,TRBV4-3,CASSQDLAGVRTDTQYF,TGCGCCAGCAGCCAAGACTTAGCGGGGGTTCGCACAGATACGCAGTATTTT
.,TRBJ1-1,.,TRBV15,CATSRGGGSTEAFF,TGTGCCACCAGCAGAGGGGGAGGGAGCACTGAAGCTTTCTTT
many,TRBJ2-7,.,TRBV20-1,CSARHRAGGTYEQYF,TGCAGTGCTAGACATAGGGCAGGGGGGACCTACGAGCAGTACTTC